Each of the 5 T cell receptor beta chains below was sequenced from the same sample in a study of cytomegalovirus exposure and HLA in healthy donors. Sequenced by immunoSEQ multiplex PCR; TCRdb stores in-frame clones only, minus some. The table lists 70,000 or so clones, around 95% of them singletons. The sample taken for sequencing was PBMCs. The receptor source for this set is a woman aged 18-29 years in good health and CMV-seropositive.

The J gene is TRBJ1-1, the V gene TRBV6-5, with D maybe TRBD1 (6 bases). V lost 5 bases, J lost 3 bases, and 16 bases lay in between. CDR1 is MNHEY, CDR2 SVGAGI, per germline. CDR3 length equals 15 residues. CDR3 in amino acids: CASSQGRLGDTEAFF. As DNA, the CDR3 is TGTGCCAGCAGTCAGGGGAGACTCGGGGACACTGAAGCTTTCTTT.

The chain has TRBV2 and TRBJ2-1, with 7 bases fitting TRBD2. Trimming cost V 4 bases and J 3 bases; bases outside gene matches: 6. Germline CDR1 and CDR2: SNHLY and FYNNEI. The CDR3 is 15 amino acids. The CDR3 loop reads CASSVGLADYNEQFF. The DNA for the CDR3 is TGTGCCAGCAGTGTTGGTCTAGCGGACTACAATGAGCAGTTCTTC.

This CDR3 is CASSPQGAGSYEQYF. The CDR3 region has the DNA TGTGCCAGCAGCCCCCAAGGAGCGGGGAGCTACGAGCAGTACTTC. The V gene is TRBV5-6, the J gene TRBJ2-7, with 7 bases lining up with TRBD2. This CDR3 has 15 amino acids. Germline assignment: CDR1 SGHDT and CDR2 YYEEEE. V shed 4 bases, J shed 3 bases, and the junction held 10 bases outside the gene matches.

This clone has only one observation. This rearrangement joins TRBV30 to TRBJ1-2; no clear D gene. The CDR3 has 15 residues. Deletions cut 0 bases from V and 5 bases from J, with 16 bases between. Germline values: CDR1 GTSNPN, CDR2 SVGIG (reference sequence). In DNA, the CDR3 is TGTGCCTGGAGTGTATACGGTAACCTTCCGTATGGCTACACCTTC. As protein: CAWSVYGNLPYGYTF.

The chain combines TRBV27 with TRBJ1-6, with a weak D call TRBD1 (5 bases). Trimming pared 4 bases from V and 10 bases from J, leaving 11 bases between. Germline-derived CDR1 and CDR2 are MNHEY and SMNVEV (reference sequence). CDR3 length: 13 residues. CDR3 region: CASSSGVGSPLHF. The CDR3 DNA sequence: TGTGCCAGCAGTTCGGGGGTTGGATCACCCCTCCACTTT.